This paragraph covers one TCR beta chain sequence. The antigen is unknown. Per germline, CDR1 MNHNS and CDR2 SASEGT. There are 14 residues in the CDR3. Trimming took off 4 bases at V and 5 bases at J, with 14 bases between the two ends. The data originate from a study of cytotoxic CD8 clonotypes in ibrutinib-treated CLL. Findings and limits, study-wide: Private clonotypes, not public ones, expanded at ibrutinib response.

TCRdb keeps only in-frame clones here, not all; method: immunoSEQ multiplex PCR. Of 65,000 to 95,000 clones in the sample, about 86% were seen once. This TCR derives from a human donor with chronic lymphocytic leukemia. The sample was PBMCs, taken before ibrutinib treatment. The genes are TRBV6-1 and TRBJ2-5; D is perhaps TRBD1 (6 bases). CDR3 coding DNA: TGTGCCAGCAGTGCTAGCACAGGGATGGAGACCCAGTACTTC. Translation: CASSASTGMETQYF.